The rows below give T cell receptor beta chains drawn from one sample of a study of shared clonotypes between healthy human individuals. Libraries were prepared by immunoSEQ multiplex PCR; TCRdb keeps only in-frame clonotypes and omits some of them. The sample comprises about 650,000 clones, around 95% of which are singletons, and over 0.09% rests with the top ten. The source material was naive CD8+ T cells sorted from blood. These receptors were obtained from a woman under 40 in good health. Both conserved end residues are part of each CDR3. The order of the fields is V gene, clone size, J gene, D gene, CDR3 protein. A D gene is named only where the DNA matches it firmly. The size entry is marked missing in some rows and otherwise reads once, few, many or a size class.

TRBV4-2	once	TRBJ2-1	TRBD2	CASSQAAGAYNEQFF
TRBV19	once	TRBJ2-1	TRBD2	CASSIISSGSLNEQFF
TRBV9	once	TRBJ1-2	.	CASSARTEANYGYTF
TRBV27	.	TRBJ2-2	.	CASSFMTVENTGELFF
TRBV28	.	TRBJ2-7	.	CASSINLSYEQYF
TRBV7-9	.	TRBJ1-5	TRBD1	CASSSTGGSEPQHF
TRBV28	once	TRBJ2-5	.	CASTPEGEETQYF
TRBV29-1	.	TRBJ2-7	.	CSAEGSRGKDYEQYF
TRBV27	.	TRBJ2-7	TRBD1	CASRPGQGYEQYF
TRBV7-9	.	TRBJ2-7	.	CASSYRVSYEQYF
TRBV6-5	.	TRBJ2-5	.	CASSYSPETQYF
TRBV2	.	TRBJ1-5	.	CASSEVRNQPQHF
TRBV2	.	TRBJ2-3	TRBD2	CASSGRSSGWTDTQYF
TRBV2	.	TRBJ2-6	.	CASSEQAGWSGANVLTF
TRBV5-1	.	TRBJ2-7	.	CASGGGSSYEQYF
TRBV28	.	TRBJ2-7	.	CASSLYRTQGEQYF
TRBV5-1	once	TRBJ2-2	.	CASSLDRAVGELFF
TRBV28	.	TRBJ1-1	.	CASVGISLMDTEAFF
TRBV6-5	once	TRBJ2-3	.	CASSPGPYTDTQYF
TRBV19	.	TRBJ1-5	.	CASSIDRRAALVLGPQHF
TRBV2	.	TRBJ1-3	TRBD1	CASSETLRGPGNTIYF
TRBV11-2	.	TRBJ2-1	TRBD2	CASSLPGLAYNEQFF
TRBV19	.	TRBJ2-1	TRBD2	CASSPYLAGDEQFF
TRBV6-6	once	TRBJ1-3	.	CASSPQYDRSGNTIYF
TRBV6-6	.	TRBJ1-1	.	CASKEATNTEAFF
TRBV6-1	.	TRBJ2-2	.	CASSSTGTGELFF
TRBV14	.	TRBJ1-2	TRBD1	CASSRGQGNYGYTF
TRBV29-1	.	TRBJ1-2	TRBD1	CSDRTGGIDGYTF
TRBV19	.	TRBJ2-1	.	CASSTASYNEQFF
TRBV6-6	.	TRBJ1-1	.	CASSLNRALNTEAFF
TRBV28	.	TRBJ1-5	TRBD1	CAAEDRVGNQPQHF
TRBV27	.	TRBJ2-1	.	CASSFNYNEQFF
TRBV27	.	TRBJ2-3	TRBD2	CASSKLAGEEFSTDTQYF
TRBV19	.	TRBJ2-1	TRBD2	CASSLPGGLAPSYYNEQFF
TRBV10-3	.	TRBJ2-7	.	CATGRGTVSSYEQYF
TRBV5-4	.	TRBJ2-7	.	CASSWGPFSYEQYF
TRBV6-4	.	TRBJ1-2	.	CASSDRGGLDGYTF
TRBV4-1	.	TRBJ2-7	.	CASSQDAFSYEQYF
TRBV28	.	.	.	CASSLGLSLALNEQYF
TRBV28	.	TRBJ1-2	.	CASSPADTPSRLGTF
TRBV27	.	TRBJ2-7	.	CASSLSGGHEQYF
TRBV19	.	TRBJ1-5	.	CASSIYAHNQPQHF
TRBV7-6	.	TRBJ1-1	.	CASSRDTLNTEAFF
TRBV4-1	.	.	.	CASSQDGFGTTYYEQYF
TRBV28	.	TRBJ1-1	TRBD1	CASSLDRADTEAFF
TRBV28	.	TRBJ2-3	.	CASSFYSGAVDTQYF
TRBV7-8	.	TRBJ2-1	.	CASSLEQRLYNEQFF
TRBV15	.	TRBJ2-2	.	CATSRVTGELFF
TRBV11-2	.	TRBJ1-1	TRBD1	CASSTKQGKNTEAFF
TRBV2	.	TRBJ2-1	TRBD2	CASKLAGYNEQFF
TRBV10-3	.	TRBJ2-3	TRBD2	CAIRRLAGDPDTQYF
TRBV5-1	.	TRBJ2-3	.	CASRPPATDTQYF
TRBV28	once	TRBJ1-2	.	CASSPGSVYGYTF
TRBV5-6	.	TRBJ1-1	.	CASSFTGTNEAFF
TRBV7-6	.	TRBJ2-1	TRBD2	CASSSPTSGSYNEQFF